This T cell receptor beta chain was obtained from a study of blood T cell repertoires in COVID-19. At the level of the study: Samples of COVID-19 (acute and convalescent) were obtained from the United States, Italy and Spain. Sample material is recorded as cDNA or gDNA derived from T cells, B-cell-depleted T cells, or PBMCs.

This clone has just one count. CDR1 MDHEN and CDR2 SYDVKM come from the germline V gene. The CDR3 has 13 amino acids. V was cut by 7 bases and J by 6 bases, with 12 bases left in between. Source study methods: Reference gene primer amplification gave nucleated cell count estimates. TCRdb's table, derived via immunoSEQ multiplex PCR, lists solely in-frame clones and lacks some. D and trimming come from the DNA, and the V and J calls and clone size come from that table. The sample yields around 75,000 clones, 79% seen once. The clonotype was recovered from an elderly woman with active or convalescent COVID-19. The sample was peripheral blood. This rearrangement joins TRBV28 to TRBJ1-4; TRBD1 is a possible D gene (5 bases). CDR3 sequence: CASTQGIDEKLFF. The CDR3 nucleotides are TGTGCCAGCACTCAGGGAATAGATGAAAAACTGTTTTTT.